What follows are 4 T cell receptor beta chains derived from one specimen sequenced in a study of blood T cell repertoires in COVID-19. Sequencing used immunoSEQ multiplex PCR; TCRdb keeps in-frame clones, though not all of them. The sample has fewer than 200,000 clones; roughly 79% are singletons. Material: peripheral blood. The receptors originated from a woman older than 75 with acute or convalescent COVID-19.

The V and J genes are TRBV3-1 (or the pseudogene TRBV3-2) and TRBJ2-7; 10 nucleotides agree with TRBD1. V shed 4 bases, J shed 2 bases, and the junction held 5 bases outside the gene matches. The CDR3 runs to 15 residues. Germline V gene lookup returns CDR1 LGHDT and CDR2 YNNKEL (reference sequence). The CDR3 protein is CASSRPGQGTYEQYF. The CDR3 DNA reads TGTGCCAGCAGCCGACCGGGACAGGGGACCTACGAGCAGTACTTC.

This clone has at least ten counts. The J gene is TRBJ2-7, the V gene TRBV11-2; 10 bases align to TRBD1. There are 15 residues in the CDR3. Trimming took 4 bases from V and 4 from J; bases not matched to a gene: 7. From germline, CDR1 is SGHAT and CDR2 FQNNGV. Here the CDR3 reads CASSSGTGEWYEQYF. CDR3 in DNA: TGTGCCAGCAGCTCCGGGACAGGGGAGTGGTACGAGCAGTACTTC.

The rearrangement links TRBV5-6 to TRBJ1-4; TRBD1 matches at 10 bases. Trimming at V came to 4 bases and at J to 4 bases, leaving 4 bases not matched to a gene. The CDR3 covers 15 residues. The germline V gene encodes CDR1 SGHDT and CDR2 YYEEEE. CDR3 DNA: TGTGCCAGCAGCGGGACAGGGGCTGGTAATGAAAAACTGTTTTTT. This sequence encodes CASSGTGAGNEKLFF.

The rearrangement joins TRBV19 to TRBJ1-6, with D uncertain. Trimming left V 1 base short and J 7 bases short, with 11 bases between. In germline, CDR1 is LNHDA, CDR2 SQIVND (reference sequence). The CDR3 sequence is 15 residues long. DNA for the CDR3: TGTGCCAGTAGTATAGCAACCGAGAAGAATTCACCCCTCCACTTT. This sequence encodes CASSIATEKNSPLHF.